This TCR beta chain was recovered during a study of immune heterogeneity within non-small cell lung tumors. V trimming: 5 bases; J trimming: 1 base; junction bases outside the gene matches: 6. Germline V gives CDR1 LGHDT, CDR2 YNNKEL (reference sequence). This CDR3 region has 15 residues. Amplification of the TCR beta CDR3 was achieved through multiplex PCR with 32 V and 13 J primers. TCRdb analysed the multiplex PCR reads with MiXCR anew, one entry per CDR3 protein. The data show tens of thousands of distinct CDR3 sequences, around 30% seen once. Per sample, 600 ng of bulk tumor genomic DNA was the template used. While surgery was under way, several biopsies spaced far apart were taken per primary tumor. With untreated, newly diagnosed non-small cell lung cancer, the patients went on to undergo curative surgery.

The J gene is TRBJ2-7, the V gene TRBV3-1, with 9 bases matching TRBD2. The sample consisted of lung tumor tissue. The origin of this receptor is a middle-aged man with non-small cell lung cancer. The CDR3 sequence is CASSEGLAISYEQYF. Here the CDR3 DNA reads TGTGCCAGCAGCGAGGGACTAGCAATATCCTACGAGCAGTACTTC.